What follows describes a single T cell receptor beta chain. Its target is not known. Germline V gene sequence: CDR1 MNHEY, CDR2 SVGAGI. CDR3 size: 15 residues. Unmatched junction bases numbered 8, after V lost 4 bases and J lost 2 bases. The data belong to a study of cytomegalovirus exposure and HLA in healthy donors. Study-level information: A later analysis reported the roughly 120 validation repertoires used the same platform as the roughly 700 first-cohort repertoires.

Overall study results and limits: It was approximately 170 TCR beta chains that were listed as cytomegalovirus-associated. The tendency of first-cohort TCR clusters to co-occur in the 120 or so validation repertoires was the finding of a later analysis.

TCRdb keeps only in-frame clones here, not all; method: immunoSEQ multiplex PCR. The sample contains some 60,000 clones, about 94% of which appear only once. Sample: PBMCs. This rearrangement joins TRBV6-5 to TRBJ2-7; 7 bases match TRBD1. This clonotype was sampled from a man between 18 and 35 years old in good health and CMV-seropositive. In DNA form, the CDR3 reads TGTGCCAGCAGTTCCGACAGGGTAAGGGCCTACGAGCAGTACTTC. Its protein product is CASSSDRVRAYEQYF.